This is a list of T cell receptor beta chains from one sample in a study of blood T cell repertoires in COVID-19. Measured with immunoSEQ multiplex PCR; TCRdb has only the in-frame clones, and not every one. The sample records 80,000 or so clones, approximately 89% being singletons. The source material was peripheral blood. These TCRs come from a woman in her sixties or seventies with acute or convalescent COVID-19. CDR3s include the opening cysteine and the closing phenylalanine or tryptophan. The order of the fields is V gene, J gene, CDR3 length, CDR3 protein.

>TRBV18|TRBJ1-1|15
CASSSGTGSDTEAFF
>TRBV18|TRBJ2-3|12
CASSRGGDTQYF
>TRBV7-2|TRBJ2-7|14
CASSLGAVAYEQYF
>TRBV7-9|TRBJ1-3|15
CASSLDAGGSDTIYF
>TRBV5-1|TRBJ2-7|15
CASSSDPGRSYEQYF
>TRBV7-2|TRBJ2-7|13
CASSFTGGDEQYF
>TRBV7-9|TRBJ2-7|11
CASSLQREQYF
>TRBV5-1|TRBJ2-4|13
CASSLAGQNIQYF
>TRBV29-1|TRBJ2-7|12
CSVETGTYEQYF
>TRBV28|TRBJ2-1|12
CASVRDTNEQFF
>TRBV15|TRBJ2-7|16
CATSGDTGAFSYEQYF
>TRBV3-1/TRBV3-2|TRBJ2-5|16
CASSQGLAGYQETQYF
>TRBV7-3|TRBJ2-3|14
CASSSGTATDTQYF
>TRBV24-1|TRBJ2-1|15
CATRAASGTYNEQFF
>TRBV7-8|TRBJ1-3|15
CASSLPGHPGNTIYF
>TRBV18|TRBJ2-5|17
CASSSTLAGAGEETQYF
>TRBV18|TRBJ2-7|15
CASSPPGTETYEQYF
>TRBV27|TRBJ1-2|14
CASSSGQGTSGYTF
>TRBV5-5|TRBJ1-1|15
CASSFGTGYPTEAFF
>TRBV4-2|TRBJ2-1|18
CASSSTLSGTLTMHEQFF
>TRBV19|TRBJ2-1|15
CASSLRDRVIGEQFF
>TRBV20-1|TRBJ2-7|16
CSASGRRAGARYEQYF
>TRBV3-1/TRBV3-2|TRBJ1-1|14
CASSRQAAKTEAFF
>TRBV24-1|TRBJ1-1|14
CATSDHRDGTEAFF
>TRBV28|TRBJ1-6|14
CASRGASYNSPLHF
>TRBV5-4|TRBJ2-1|16
CASSLGGMGSYNEQFF
>TRBV7-2|TRBJ1-4|14
CASSLGARNEKLFF
>TRBV7-2|TRBJ2-2|14
CASSFGGNTGELFF
>TRBV10-3|TRBJ1-5|13
CAITGQKNQPQHF
>TRBV19|TRBJ1-5|13
CASTQTGGQPQHF
>TRBV9|TRBJ2-1|15
CASSPHRGQGNEQFF
>TRBV19|TRBJ1-4|16
CASSISGTAKGEKLFF
>TRBV4-3|TRBJ2-1|17
CASSQDAGRSPYNEQFF
>TRBV6-8|TRBJ2-7|12
CASSSHGYEQYF
>TRBV7-2|TRBJ2-5|15
CASSKLTGYQETQYF
>TRBV28|TRBJ2-1|15
CASSSTTGAFDEQFF
>TRBV9|TRBJ2-7|14
CASSAGDSPYEQYF
>TRBV4-2|TRBJ1-4|15
CASSLGTGAREKLFF
>TRBV30|TRBJ1-3|14
CAWTTYRDGNTIYF
>TRBV4-3|TRBJ2-6|17
CASSQDRGDSGANVLTF
>TRBV6-5|TRBJ1-1|14
CASTKDRASTEAFF
>TRBV7-2|TRBJ1-1|16
CASSSRQWQVGAEAFF